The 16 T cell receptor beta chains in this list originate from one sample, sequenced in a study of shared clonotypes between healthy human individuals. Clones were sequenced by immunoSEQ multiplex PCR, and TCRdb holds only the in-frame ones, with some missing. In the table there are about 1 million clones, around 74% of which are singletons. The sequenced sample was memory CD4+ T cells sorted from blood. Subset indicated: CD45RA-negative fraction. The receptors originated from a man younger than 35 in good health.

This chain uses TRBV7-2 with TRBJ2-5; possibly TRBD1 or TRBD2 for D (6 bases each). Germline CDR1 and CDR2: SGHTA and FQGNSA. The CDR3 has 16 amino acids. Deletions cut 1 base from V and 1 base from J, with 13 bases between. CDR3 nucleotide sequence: TGTGCCAGCAGCTTAGTCCTTTCGGGGGCCCAAGAGACCCAGTACTTC. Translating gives CASSLVLSGAQETQYF. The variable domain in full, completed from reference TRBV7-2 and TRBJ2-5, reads GAGVSQSPSNKVTEKGKDVELRCDPISGHTALYWYRQSLGQGLEFLIYFQGNSAPDKSGLPSDRFSAERTGGSVSTLTIQRTQQEDSAVYLCASSLVLSGAQETQYFGPGTRLLVL.

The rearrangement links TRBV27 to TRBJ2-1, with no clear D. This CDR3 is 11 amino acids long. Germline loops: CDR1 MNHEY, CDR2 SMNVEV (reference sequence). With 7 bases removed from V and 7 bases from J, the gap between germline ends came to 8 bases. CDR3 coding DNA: TGTGCCAGCATTAGTGTGAATGAGCAGTTCTTC. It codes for CASISVNEQFF.

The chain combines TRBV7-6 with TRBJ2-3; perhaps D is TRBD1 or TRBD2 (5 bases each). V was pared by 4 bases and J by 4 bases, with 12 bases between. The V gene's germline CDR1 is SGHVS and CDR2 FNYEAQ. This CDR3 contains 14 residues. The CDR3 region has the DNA TGTGCCAGCAGCTGGGGTCGAGGGGCAGATACGCAGTATTTT. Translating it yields CASSWGRGADTQYF.

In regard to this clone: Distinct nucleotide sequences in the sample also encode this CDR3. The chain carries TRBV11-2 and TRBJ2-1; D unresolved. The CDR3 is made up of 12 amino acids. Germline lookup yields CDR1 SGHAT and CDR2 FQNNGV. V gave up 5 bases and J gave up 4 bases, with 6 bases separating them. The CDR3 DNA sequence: TGTGCCAGCAGCCCACCTTACAATGAGCAGTTCTTC. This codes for CASSPPYNEQFF.

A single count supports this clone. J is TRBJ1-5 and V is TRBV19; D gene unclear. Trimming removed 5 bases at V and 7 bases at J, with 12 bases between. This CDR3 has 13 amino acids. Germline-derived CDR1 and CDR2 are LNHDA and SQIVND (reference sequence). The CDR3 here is CASSASLEQPQHF. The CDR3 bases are TGTGCCAGTAGTGCTTCCTTGGAACAGCCCCAGCATTTT.

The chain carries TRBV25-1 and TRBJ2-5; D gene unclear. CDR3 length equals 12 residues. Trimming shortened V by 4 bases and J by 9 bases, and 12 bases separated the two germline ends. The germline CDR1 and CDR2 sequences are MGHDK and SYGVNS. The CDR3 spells CASSGGTLSQYF. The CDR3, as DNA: TGTGCCAGCAGTGGGGGAACGTTGTCCCAGTACTTC.

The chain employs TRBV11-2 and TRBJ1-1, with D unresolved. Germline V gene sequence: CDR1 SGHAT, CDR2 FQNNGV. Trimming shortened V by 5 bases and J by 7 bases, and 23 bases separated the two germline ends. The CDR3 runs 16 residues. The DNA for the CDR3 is TGTGCCAGCAGCCCGCCGTCGGGCTCCGGGCGAATTGAAGCTTTCTTT. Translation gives CASSPPSGSGRIEAFF.

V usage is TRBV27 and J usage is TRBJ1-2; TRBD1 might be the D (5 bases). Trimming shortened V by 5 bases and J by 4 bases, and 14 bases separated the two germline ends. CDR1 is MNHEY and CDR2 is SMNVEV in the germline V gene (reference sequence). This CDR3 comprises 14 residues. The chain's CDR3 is CASSPRRGAYGYTF. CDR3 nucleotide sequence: TGTGCCAGCAGTCCCCGCCGGGGCGCCTATGGCTACACCTTC.

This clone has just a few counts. CDR3 region: CASSIPDPLPYEQYF. CDR3 sequence (DNA): TGTGCCAGTAGTATCCCAGACCCCTTGCCCTACGAGCAGTACTTC. This chain joins TRBV19 and TRBJ2-7, with D unresolved. Germline V lookup: CDR1 LNHDA, CDR2 SQIVND (reference sequence). This CDR3 contains 15 residues. Trimming removed 3 bases at V and 2 bases at J, with 14 bases between.

This chain's CDR3 is CASSLDSPSYNEQFF. The CDR3 region has the DNA TGTGCCAGCAGCCTGGACTCCCCCTCCTACAATGAGCAGTTCTTC. This rearrangement joins TRBV7-2 to TRBJ2-1; tentatively, D is TRBD2 (5 bases). The CDR3 covers 15 residues. CDR1 and CDR2 (germline): SGHTA, FQGNSA. V dropped 5 bases and J dropped 0 bases, with 11 bases sitting between them.

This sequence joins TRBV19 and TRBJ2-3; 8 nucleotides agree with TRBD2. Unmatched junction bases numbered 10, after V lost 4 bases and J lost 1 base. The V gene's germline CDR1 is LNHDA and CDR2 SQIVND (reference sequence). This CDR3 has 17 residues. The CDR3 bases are TGTGCCAGTAGTACCCGTGGAGCGGGGGTGCGCACAGATACGCAGTATTTT. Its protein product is CASSTRGAGVRTDTQYF.

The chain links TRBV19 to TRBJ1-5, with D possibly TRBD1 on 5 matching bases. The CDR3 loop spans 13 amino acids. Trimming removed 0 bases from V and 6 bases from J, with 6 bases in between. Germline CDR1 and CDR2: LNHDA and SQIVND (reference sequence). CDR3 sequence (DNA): TGTGCCAGTAGTATAGATGGGGCTCAGCCCCAGCATTTT. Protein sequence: CASSIDGAQPQHF.

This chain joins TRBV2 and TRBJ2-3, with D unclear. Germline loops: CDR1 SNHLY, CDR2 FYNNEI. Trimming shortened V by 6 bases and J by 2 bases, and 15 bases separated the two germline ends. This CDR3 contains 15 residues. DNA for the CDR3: TGTGCCAGCAGGGCCCGGGTCTTGAACACAGATACGCAGTATTTT. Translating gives CASRARVLNTDTQYF.

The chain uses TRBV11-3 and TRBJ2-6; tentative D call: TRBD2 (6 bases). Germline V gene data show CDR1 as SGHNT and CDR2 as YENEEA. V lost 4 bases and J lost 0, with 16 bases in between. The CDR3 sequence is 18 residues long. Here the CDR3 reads CASSSTRDSHSGANVLTF. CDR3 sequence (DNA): TGTGCCAGCAGCTCTACACGGGACTCCCACTCTGGGGCCAACGTCCTGACTTTC.

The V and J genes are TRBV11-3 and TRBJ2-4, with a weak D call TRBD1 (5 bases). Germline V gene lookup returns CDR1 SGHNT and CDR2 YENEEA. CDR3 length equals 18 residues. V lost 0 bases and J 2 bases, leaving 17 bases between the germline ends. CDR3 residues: CASSLDQNPTVSKNIQYF. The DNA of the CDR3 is TGTGCCAGCAGCTTAGATCAAAACCCGACAGTATCCAAAAACATTCAGTACTTC.

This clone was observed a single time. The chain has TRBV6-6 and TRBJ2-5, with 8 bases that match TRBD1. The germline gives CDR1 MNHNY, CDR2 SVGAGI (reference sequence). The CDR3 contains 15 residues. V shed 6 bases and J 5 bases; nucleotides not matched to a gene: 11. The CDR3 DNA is TGTGCCAGCAGAAGCCCCGGACAGGGAGTCGAGACCCAGTACTTC. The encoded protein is CASRSPGQGVETQYF.